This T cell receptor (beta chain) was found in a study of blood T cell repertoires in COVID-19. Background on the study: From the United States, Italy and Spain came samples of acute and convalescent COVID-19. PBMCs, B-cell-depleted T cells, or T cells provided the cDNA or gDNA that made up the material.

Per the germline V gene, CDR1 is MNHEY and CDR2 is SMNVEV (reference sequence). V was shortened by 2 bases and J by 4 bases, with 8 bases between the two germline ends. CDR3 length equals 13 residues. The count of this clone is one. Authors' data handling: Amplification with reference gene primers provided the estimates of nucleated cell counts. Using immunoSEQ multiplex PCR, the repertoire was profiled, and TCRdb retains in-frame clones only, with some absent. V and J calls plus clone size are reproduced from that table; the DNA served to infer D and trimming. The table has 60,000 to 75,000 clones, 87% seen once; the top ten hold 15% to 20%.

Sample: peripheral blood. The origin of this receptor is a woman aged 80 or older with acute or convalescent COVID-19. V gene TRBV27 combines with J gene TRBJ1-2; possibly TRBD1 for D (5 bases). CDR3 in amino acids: CASSLLGGYGYTF. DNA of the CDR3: TGTGCCAGCAGTTTACTGGGGGGCTATGGCTACACCTTC.